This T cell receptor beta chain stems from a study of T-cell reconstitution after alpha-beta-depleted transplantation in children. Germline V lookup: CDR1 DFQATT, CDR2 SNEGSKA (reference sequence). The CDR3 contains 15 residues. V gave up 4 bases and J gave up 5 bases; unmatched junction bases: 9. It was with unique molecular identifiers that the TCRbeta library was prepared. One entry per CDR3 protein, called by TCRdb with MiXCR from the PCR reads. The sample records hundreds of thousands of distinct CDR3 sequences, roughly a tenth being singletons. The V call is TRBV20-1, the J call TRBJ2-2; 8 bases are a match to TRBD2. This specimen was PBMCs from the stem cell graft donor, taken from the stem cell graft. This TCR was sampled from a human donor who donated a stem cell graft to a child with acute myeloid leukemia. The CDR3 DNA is TGCAGTGCTAAGAAAGCGGGAGTTATAACCGGGGAGCTGTTTTTT. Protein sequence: CSAKKAGVITGELFF.